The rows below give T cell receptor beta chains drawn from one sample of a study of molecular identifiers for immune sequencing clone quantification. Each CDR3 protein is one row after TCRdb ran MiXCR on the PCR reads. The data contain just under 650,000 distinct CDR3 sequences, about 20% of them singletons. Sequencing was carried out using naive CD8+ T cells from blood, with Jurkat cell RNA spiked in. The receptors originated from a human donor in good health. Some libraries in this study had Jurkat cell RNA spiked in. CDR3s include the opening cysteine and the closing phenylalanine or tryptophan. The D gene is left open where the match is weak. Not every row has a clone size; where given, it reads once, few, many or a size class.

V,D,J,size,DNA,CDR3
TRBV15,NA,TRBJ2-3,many,TGTGCCACCAGCGGGGGCAGGGCAAGCACAGATACGCAGTATTTT,CATSGGRASTDTQYF
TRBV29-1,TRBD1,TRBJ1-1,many,TGCAGCGCTGGACGACAGGGTGAAGCTTTCTTT,CSAGRQGEAFF
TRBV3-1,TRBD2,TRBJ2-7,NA,TGTGCCAGCAGCCCGCCAACCGGGGGGGGGAGCTCCTACGAGCAGTACTTC,CASSPPTGGGSSYEQYF
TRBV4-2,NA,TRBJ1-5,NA,TGTGCCAGCAGCCAGCGGGGCCCAGATCAGCCCCAGCATTTT,CASSQRGPDQPQHF
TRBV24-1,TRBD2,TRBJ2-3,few,TGTGCCACCAGTGAACCGAATAGCGGGAGGGCGGGCACAGATACGCAGTATTTT,CATSEPNSGRAGTDTQYF
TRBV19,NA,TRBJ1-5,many,TGTGCCAGTAGTATTTACGGGCAGGGGAATCAGCCCCAGCATTTT,CASSIYGQGNQPQHF
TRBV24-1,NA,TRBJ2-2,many,TGTGCCACCAGCGGAGGAATGCTGGGGGAAACAAACACCGGGGAGCTGTTTTTT,CATSGGMLGETNTGELFF
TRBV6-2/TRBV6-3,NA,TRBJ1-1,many,TGTGCCAGCATTACGGATAGGGGGGTCCCTGAAGCTTTCTTT,CASITDRGVPEAFF
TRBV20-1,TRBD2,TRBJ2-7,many,TGCAGTGCTGGGGGACTAGCGGAACTTTACGAGCAGTACTTC,CSAGGLAELYEQYF
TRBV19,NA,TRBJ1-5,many,TGTGCCAGTAGTATGGGGCAGAGCAATCAGCCCCAGCATTTT,CASSMGQSNQPQHF
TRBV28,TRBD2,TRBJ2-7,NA,TGTGCCAGCAGTCCCCGAGTCGGGGAGGGCGAGCAGTACTTC,CASSPRVGEGEQYF
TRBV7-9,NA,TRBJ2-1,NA,TGTGCCAGCAGCTTAGTCGCGGCGGTAGGCTCCTACAATGAGCAGTTCTTC,CASSLVAAVGSYNEQFF
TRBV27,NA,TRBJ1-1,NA,TGTGCCAGCAGTGGGTTTGGGGGCATGAACACTGAAGCTTTCTTT,CASSGFGGMNTEAFF
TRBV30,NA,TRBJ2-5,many,TGTGCCTGGAGTGCCCTGTTAGGGGAACAAGAGACCCAGTACTTC,CAWSALLGEQETQYF
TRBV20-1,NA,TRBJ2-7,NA,TGCAGTGCTAGCAGGGGGGCCTCCTACGAGCAGAACTTC,CSASRGASYEQNF
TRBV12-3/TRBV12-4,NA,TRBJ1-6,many,TGTGCCAGCAGTGGGACCTTGGGGAATTCACCCCTCCACTTT,CASSGTLGNSPLHF
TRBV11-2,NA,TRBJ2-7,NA,TGTGCCAGCAGCTGGGGCGAGCAGTACTTC,CASSWGEQYF
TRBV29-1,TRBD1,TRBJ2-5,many,TGCAGCGTTTCGCCCGACAGGGAACAAGAGACCCAGTACTTC,CSVSPDREQETQYF
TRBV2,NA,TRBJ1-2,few,TGTGCCAGCAGTGAAGTCGTCTCCTCTAACTATGGCTACACCTTC,CASSEVVSSNYGYTF
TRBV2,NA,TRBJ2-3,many,TGTGCCAGCAGGCGGGACCCCACAGATACGCAGTATTTT,CASRRDPTDTQYF
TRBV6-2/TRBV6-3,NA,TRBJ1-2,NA,TGTGCCAGCCTATCGGACCCCCTAATCGCTAACTATGGCTACACCTTC,CASLSDPLIANYGYTF
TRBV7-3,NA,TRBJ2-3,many,TGTGCCAGCAGCTTAATTCCTACAGATACGCAGTATTTT,CASSLIPTDTQYF
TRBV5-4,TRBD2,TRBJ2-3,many,TGTGCCAGCAGCTCCGTAGCGGGGGAGACAGATACGCAGTATTTT,CASSSVAGETDTQYF
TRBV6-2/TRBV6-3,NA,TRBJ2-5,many,TGTGCCAGCAGTTACCGTACAGTACAAGAGACCCAGTACTTC,CASSYRTVQETQYF
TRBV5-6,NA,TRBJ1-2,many,TGTGCCAGCAGCCTGGGACTCCCGAGCTATGGCTACACCTTC,CASSLGLPSYGYTF
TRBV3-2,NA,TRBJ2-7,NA,TGTGCCAGCAGCCAAGATCTTAGGACTAGCGGGATCCAATACGAGCAGTACTTC,CASSQDLRTSGIQYEQYF
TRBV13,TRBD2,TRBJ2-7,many,TGTGCCAGCAGCTTATCACTAGCGGGGGAAGAGCAGTACTTC,CASSLSLAGEEQYF
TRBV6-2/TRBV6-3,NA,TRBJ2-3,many,TGTGCCAGCAGTTACTCGCACTGGGGGGATACGCAGTATTTT,CASSYSHWGDTQYF
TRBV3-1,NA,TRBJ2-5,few,TGTGCCAGCAGCCAAGATATGGTACCCACTTGGGAGACCCAGTACTTC,CASSQDMVPTWETQYF
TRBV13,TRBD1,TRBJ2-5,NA,TGTGCCAGCAGCTCAGAACGGACAGGGGGCCAAGAGACCCAGTACTTC,CASSSERTGGQETQYF
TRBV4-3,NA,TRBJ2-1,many,TGCGCCAGCAGCCAAGATCGGGGGTTCCTCTACAATGAGCAGTTCTTC,CASSQDRGFLYNEQFF
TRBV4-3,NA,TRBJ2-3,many,TGCGCCAGCAGCCAAGAATCACTGGGAGCCAGCACAGATACGCAGTATTTT,CASSQESLGASTDTQYF
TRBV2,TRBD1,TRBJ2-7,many,TGTGCCAGCAGTGAAACCCCCAGGGGGTTGTACGAGCAGTACTTC,CASSETPRGLYEQYF
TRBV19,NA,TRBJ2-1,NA,TGTGCCAGTAGTATAATAGCGTCGTCCTACAGTGAGCAGTTCTTC,CASSIIASSYSEQFF
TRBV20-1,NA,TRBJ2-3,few,TGCAGTGCTTACCTTAGGCTTAGCACAGATACGCAGTATTTT,CSAYLRLSTDTQYF
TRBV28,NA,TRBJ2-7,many,TGTGCCAGCAGGCCCAACCCCTACGAGCAGTACTTC,CASRPNPYEQYF
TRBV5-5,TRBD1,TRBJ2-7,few,TGTGCCAGCAGGGAAGGGACAGGGGTCTCCTACGAGCAGTCCTTC,CASREGTGVSYEQSF
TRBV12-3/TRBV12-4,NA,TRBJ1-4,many,TGTGCCAGCAGTTTTGGGGGGACTCTAAATGAAAAACTGTTTTTT,CASSFGGTLNEKLFF
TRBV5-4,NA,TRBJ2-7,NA,TGTGCCAGCAGCTCCGACAGGCCGGGTGAGCAGTACTTC,CASSSDRPGEQYF
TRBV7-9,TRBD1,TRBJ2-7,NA,TGTGCCAGCAGCAAATTGACAGGGGAAGAAGGTTACGAGCAGTACTTC,CASSKLTGEEGYEQYF
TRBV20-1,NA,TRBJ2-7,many,TGCAGTGCTAGAGTAGGAGGGGCGCGGGGCGAGCAGTACTTC,CSARVGGARGEQYF
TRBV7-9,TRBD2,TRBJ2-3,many,TGTGCCAGCAGCTCCGGGACTATCTCTAGCACAGATACGCAGTATTTT,CASSSGTISSTDTQYF
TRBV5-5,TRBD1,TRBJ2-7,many,TGTGCCAGCAGCTTGAAGGGGGCGAATGAGCAGTACTTC,CASSLKGANEQYF
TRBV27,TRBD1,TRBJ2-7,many,TGTGCCAGCAGTTTAGGGACAGGACGCTACGAGCAGTACTTC,CASSLGTGRYEQYF
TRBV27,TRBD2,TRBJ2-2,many,TGTGCCAGCCGCCAACCTAGACTAGCGGAAACGAACCGGAACACCGGGGAGCTGTTTTTT,CASRQPRLAETNRNTGELFF
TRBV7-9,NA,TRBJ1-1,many,TGTGCCAGCAGCCCCCGGGAAGCTTTCTTT,CASSPREAFF
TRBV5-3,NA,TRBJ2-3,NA,TGTGCCAGCAGCTTGGGCGGGAAGGAGCGGCAGGTCACAGATACGCAGTATTTT,CASSLGGKERQVTDTQYF
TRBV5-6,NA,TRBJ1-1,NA,TGTGCCAGCAGCGGAAACAGGGAATTAATGAACACTGAAGCTTTCTTT,CASSGNRELMNTEAFF
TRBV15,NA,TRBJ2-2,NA,TGTGCCACCGGGGAGTTTGCCGGGGAGCTGTTTTTT,CATGEFAGELFF
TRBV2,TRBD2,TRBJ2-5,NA,TGTGCCAGCAGTGATATAGCGGGGGGTTCCGAGACCCAGTACTTC,CASSDIAGGSETQYF
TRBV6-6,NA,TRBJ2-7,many,TGTGCCAGCAGTTTACTGGCGAGGGATGAGCAGTACTTC,CASSLLARDEQYF
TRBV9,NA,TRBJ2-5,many,TGTGCCAGCAGCGAGGGGGGCTTGGAAGAGACCCAGTACTTC,CASSEGGLEETQYF